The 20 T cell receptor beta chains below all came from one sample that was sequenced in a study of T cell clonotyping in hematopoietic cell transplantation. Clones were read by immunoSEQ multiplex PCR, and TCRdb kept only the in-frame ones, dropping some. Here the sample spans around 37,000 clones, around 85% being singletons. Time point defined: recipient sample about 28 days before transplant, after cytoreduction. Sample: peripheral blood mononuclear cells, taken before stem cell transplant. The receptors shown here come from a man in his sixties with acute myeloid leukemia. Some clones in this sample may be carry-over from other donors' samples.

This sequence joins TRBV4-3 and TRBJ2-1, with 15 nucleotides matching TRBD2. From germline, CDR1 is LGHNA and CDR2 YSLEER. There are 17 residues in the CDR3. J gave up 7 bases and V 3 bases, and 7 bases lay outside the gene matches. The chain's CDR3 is CASSHRTSGGAGNEQFF. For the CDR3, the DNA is TGCGCCAGCAGCCATCGGACTAGCGGGGGGGCGGGGAATGAGCAGTTCTTC.

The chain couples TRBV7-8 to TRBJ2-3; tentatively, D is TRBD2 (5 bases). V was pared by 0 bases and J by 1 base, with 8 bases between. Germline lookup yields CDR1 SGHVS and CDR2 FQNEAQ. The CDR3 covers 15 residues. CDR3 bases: TGTGCCAGCAGCTTAGCTTGGCGGGGCACAGATACGCAGTATTTT. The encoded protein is CASSLAWRGTDTQYF.

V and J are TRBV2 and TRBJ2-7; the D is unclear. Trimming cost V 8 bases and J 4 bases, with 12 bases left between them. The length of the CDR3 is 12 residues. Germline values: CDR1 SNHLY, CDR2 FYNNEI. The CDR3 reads CASVQSGYEQYF. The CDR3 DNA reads TGTGCCAGCGTTCAGAGTGGGTACGAGCAGTACTTC.

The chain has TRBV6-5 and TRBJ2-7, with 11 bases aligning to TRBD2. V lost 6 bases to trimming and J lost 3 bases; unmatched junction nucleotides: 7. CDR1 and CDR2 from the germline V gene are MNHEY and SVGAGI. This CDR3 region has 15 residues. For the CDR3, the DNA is TGTGCCAGCAGGGACGGACTAGCGGGTCGCTACGAGCAGTACTTC. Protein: CASRDGLAGRYEQYF.

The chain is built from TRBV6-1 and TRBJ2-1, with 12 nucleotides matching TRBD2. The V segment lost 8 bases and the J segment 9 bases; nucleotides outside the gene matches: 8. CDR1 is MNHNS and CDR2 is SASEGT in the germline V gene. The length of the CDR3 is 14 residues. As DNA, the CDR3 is TGTGCCAGCTGGCCTAGCGGGGGGGCCGGTGAGCAGTTCTTC. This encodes CASWPSGGAGEQFF.

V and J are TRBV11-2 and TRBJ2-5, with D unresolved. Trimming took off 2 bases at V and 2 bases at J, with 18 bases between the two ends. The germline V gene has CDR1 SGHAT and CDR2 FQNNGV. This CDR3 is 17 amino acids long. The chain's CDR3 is CASSLPLRANGQETQYF. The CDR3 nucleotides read TGTGCCAGCAGCTTACCCCTCCGGGCGAACGGGCAAGAGACCCAGTACTTC. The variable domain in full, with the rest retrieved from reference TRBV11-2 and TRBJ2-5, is EAGVAQSPRYKIIEKRQSVAFWCNPISGHATLYWYQQILGQGPKLLIQFQNNGVVDDSQLPKDRFSAERLKGVDSTLKIQPAKLEDSAVYLCASSLPLRANGQETQYFGPGTRLLVL.

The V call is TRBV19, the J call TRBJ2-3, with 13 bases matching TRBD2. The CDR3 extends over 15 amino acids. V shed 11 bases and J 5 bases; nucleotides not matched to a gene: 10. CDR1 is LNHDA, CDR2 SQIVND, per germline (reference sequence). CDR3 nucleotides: TGTGCCCCGCCTCGGACTAGCGGGAGCGGAGATACGCAGTATTTT. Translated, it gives CAPPRTSGSGDTQYF.

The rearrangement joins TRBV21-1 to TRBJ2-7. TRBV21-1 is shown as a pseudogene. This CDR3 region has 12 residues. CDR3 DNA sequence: TGTGCCAGCAATGGGACGGCGGTCGAGCAGTACTTC. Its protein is CASNGTAVEQYF.

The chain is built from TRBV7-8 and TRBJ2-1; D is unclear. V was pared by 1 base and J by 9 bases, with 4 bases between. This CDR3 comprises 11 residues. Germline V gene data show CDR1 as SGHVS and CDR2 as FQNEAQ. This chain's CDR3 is CASSLESEQFF. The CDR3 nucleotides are TGTGCCAGCAGCTTAGAGAGTGAGCAGTTCTTC.

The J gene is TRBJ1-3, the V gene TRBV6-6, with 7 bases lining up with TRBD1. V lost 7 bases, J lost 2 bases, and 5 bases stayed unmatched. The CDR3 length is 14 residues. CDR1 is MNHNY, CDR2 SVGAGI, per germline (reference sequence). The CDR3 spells CASIETGTGNTIYF. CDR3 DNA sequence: TGTGCCAGCATAGAGACAGGGACTGGAAACACCATATATTTT.

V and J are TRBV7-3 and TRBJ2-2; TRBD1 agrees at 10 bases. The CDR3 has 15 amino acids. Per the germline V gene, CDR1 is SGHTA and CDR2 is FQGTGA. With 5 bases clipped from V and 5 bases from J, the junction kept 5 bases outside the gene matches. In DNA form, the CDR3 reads TGTGCCAGCAGCCCCCGGACAGGGGGGACCGGGGAGCTGTTTTTT. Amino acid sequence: CASSPRTGGTGELFF.

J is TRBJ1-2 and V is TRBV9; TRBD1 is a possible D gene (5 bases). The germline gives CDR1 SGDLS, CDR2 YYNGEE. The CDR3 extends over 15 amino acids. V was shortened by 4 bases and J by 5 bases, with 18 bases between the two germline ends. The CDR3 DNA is TGTGCCAGCAGCCCATCAGGGAGGGCAGGGTATGGCTACACCTTC. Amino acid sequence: CASSPSGRAGYGYTF.

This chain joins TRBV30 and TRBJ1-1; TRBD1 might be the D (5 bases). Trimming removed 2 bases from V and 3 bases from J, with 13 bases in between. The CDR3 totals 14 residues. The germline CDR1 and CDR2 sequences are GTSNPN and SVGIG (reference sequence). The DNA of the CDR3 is TGTGCCTGGAGTCGCGGGACCGCAGACACTGAAGCTTTCTTT. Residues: CAWSRGTADTEAFF. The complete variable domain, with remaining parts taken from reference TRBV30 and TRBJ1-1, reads SQTIHQWPATLVQPVGSPLSLECTVEGTSNPNLYWYRQAAGRGLQLLFYSVGIGQISSEVPQNLSASRPQDRQFILSSKKLLLSDSGFYLCAWSRGTADTEAFFGQGTRLTVV.

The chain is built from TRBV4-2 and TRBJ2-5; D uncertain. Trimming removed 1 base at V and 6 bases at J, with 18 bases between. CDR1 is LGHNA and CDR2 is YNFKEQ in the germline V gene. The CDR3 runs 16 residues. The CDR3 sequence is CASSQVAAQKEKTQYF. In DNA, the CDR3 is TGTGCCAGCAGCCAAGTGGCAGCTCAGAAAGAGAAGACCCAGTACTTC.

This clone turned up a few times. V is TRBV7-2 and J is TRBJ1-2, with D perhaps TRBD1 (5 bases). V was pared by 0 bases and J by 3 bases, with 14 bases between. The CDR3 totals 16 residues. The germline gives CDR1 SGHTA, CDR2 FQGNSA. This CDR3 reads CASSLAFQGSYYGYTF. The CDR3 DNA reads TGTGCCAGCAGCTTAGCGTTCCAGGGATCCTACTATGGCTACACCTTC.

This CDR3 is CAISESGGNQPQHF. The CDR3 region has the DNA TGTGCCATCAGTGAGTCGGGGGGTAATCAGCCCCAGCATTTT. The genes are TRBV10-3 and TRBJ1-5, with D perhaps matching TRBD1 (5 bases). The length of the CDR3 is 14 residues. Trimming cost V 0 bases and J 4 bases, with 7 bases left between them. Germline loops: CDR1 ENHRY, CDR2 SYGVKD.

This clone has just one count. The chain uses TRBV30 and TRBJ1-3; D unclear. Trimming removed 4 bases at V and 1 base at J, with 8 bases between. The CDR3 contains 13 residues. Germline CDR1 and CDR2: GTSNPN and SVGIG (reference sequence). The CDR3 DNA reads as TGTGCCTGGAATCCTGGGTCTGGAAACACCATATATTTT. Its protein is CAWNPGSGNTIYF.

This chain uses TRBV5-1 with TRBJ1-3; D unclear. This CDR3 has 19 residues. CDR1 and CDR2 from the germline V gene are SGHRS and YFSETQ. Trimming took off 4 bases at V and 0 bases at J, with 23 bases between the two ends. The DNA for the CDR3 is TGCGCCAGCAGCATTACCCTCGGCGGCACGGCACTCTCTGGAAACACCATATATTTT. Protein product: CASSITLGGTALSGNTIYF.

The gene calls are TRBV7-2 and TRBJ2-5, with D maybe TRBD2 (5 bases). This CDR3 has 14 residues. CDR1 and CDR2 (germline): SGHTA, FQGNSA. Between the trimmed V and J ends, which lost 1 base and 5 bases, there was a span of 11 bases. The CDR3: CASSLGSLAETQYF. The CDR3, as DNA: TGTGCCAGCAGCTTAGGCTCGCTAGCCGAGACCCAGTACTTC.

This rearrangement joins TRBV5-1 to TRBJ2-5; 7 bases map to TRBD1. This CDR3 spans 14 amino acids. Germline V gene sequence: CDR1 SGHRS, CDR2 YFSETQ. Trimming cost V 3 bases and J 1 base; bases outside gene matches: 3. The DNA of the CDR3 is TGCGCCAGCAGCTGGGGGACAGTCCAAGAGACCCAGTACTTC. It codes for CASSWGTVQETQYF.